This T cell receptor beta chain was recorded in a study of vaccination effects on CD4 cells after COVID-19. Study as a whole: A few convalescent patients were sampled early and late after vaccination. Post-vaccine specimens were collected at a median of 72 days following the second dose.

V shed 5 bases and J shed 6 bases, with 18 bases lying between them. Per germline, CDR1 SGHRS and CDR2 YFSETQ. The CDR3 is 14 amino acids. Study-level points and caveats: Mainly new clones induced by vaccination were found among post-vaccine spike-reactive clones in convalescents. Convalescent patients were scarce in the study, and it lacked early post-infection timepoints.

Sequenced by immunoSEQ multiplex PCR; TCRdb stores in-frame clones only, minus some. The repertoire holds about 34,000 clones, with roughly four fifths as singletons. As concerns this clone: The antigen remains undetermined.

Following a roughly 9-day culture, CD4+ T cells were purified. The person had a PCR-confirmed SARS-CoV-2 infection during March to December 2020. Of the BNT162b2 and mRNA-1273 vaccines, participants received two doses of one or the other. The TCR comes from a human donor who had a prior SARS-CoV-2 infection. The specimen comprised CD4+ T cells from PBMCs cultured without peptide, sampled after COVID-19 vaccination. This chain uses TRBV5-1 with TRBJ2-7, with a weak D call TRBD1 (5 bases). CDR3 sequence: CASSTGQGLGEQYF. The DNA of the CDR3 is TGCGCCAGCAGTACCGGGCAGGGTCTGGGCGAGCAGTACTTC.